One sample yielded the 14 T cell receptor beta chains listed below, sequenced in a study of T-cell reconstitution after alpha-beta-depleted transplantation in children. A TCRbeta library incorporating unique molecular identifiers was prepared. TCRdb re-analysed the PCR reads in MiXCR, keeping a single row per CDR3 protein. The sample shows fewer than 550,000 distinct CDR3 sequences, over 9.5% of them seen only once. The material was PBMCs, mostly from graft donor cells, obtained 180 days after TCRalphabeta/CD19-depleted stem cell transplant. These receptors originate from a female patient between 2 and 15 years old who had a stem cell transplant for aplastic anemia, so the T cells may come from the graft donor.

This clonotype was detected only a few times. This chain uses TRBV6-2 or TRBV6-3 with TRBJ2-1, with a possible D match to TRBD1 (7 bases). V lost 6 bases to trimming and J lost 3 bases, with 21 bases between them. Germline CDR1 is MNHEY and CDR2 is SVGEGT. The CDR3 sequence is 17 residues long. The CDR3 sequence is CASSRGDPGGLYNEQFF. The DNA of the CDR3 is TGTGCCAGCAGCAGGGGGGACCCCGGGGGACTCTACAATGAGCAGTTCTTC.

Written as DNA, the CDR3 is TGCGCCAGCAGCCAAGGGCCGGACAGGGGTTTGTACGAGCAGTACTTC. This encodes CASSQGPDRGLYEQYF. The chain couples TRBV4-3 to TRBJ2-7, with 9 bases aligning to TRBD1. The CDR3 runs 16 residues. V lost 1 base to trimming and J lost 4 bases; unmatched junction nucleotides: 8. Looked up from germline, CDR1 is LGHNA and CDR2 is YSLEER.

This clonotype occurred many times. The CDR3 loop reads CAISEPVVGTGGELPRSYEQYF. CDR3 nucleotides: TGTGCCATCAGTGAGCCAGTCGTTGGGACAGGGGGAGAACTTCCTCGCTCCTACGAGCAGTACTTC. The V call is TRBV10-3, the J call TRBJ2-7; 11 bases line up with TRBD1. The V gene end was trimmed by 2 bases and the J gene end by 0 bases; junction bases not matched to a gene: 21. There are 22 residues in the CDR3. CDR1 and CDR2 (germline): ENHRY, SYGVKD.

The chain is built from TRBV2 and TRBJ2-7; tentatively, D is TRBD2 (5 bases). The CDR3 has 14 residues. V was shortened by 7 bases and J by 2 bases, with 15 bases between the two germline ends. Germline CDR1 SNHLY, CDR2 FYNNEI. CDR3 coding DNA: TGTGCCAGCACGTTCCGGCCGGGAACCTACGAGCAGTACTTC. This codes for CASTFRPGTYEQYF.

This sequence joins TRBV12-3 or TRBV12-4 and TRBJ2-1; no reliable D call. CDR3 length: 13 amino acids. V shed 3 bases and J shed 12 bases, with 15 bases lying between them. The CDR3 sequence: CASSLIARVGQFF. The DNA of the CDR3 is TGTGCCAGCAGTTTGATCGCCCGTGTTGGGCAGTTCTTC.

The table lists this clonotype with a few counts. This chain connects TRBV7-9 to TRBJ1-5; unclear D gene. Per germline, CDR1 SEHNR and CDR2 FQNEAQ (reference sequence). The V and J ends lost 5 bases and 0 bases respectively, with 11 bases between them. The CDR3 is 15 residues long. The CDR3 DNA follows: TGTGCCAGCAGCGAGGGATCTTTTAGCAATCAGCCCCAGCATTTT. It encodes CASSEGSFSNQPQHF.

In its sample, this clonotype was seen many times. The chain has TRBV29-1 and TRBJ2-2; D not certain. The V gene lost 5 bases and the J gene lost 1 base, with 17 bases spanning the gap. The length of the CDR3 is 16 residues. The germline CDR1 and CDR2 sequences are SQVTM and ANQGSEA. CDR3 amino acids: CSVMGPRTLNTGELFF. DNA for the CDR3: TGCAGCGTTATGGGCCCTCGGACCTTGAACACCGGGGAGCTGTTTTTT.

J is TRBJ1-5 and V is TRBV13; D remains unclear. Trimming shortened V by 0 bases and J by 3 bases, and 9 bases separated the two germline ends. The CDR3 contains 15 residues. In germline, CDR1 is PRHDT, CDR2 FYEKMQ (reference sequence). Here the CDR3 DNA reads TGTGCCAGCAGCTTAGGGCGGCATGACAATCAGCCCCAGCATTTT. This gives the protein CASSLGRHDNQPQHF.

Many counts were recorded for this clonotype. The gene calls are TRBV28 and TRBJ1-5; 7 nucleotides match TRBD1. The J segment lost 0 bases and the V segment lost 3 bases, leaving 8 bases of the junction unmatched. Germline CDR1 MDHEN, CDR2 SYDVKM. The CDR3 spans 17 residues. The CDR3 here is CASSLRVTGNSNQPQHF. Here the CDR3 DNA reads TGTGCCAGCAGTTTGCGTGTGACAGGGAATAGCAATCAGCCCCAGCATTTT.

This clonotype was seen a handful of times. The chain has TRBV7-9 and TRBJ2-5, with TRBD2 as a possible D gene (6 bases). The germline CDR1 and CDR2 sequences are SEHNR and FQNEAQ (reference sequence). The length of the CDR3 is 15 residues. The V end lost 5 bases, the J end lost 3 bases, and 16 bases lay between the germline ends. CDR3 in amino acids: CASSVTGSLEETQYF. CDR3 sequence (DNA): TGTGCCAGCAGCGTTACCGGGAGCCTCGAAGAGACCCAGTACTTC.

The V and J genes are TRBV28 and TRBJ2-1, with 8 bases fitting TRBD2. V shed 5 bases and J 4 bases; nucleotides not matched to a gene: 10. Germline loops: CDR1 MDHEN, CDR2 SYDVKM. This CDR3 has 16 amino acids. Here the CDR3 reads CASSTDTSGRYNEQFF. CDR3 nucleotides: TGTGCCAGCAGTACGGACACTAGCGGAAGGTACAATGAGCAGTTCTTC.

This clonotype has more than one count but fewer than ten. This rearrangement joins TRBV12-3 or TRBV12-4 to TRBJ1-1; D remains unclear. The CDR3 length is 14 residues. V lost 8 bases and J lost 4, with 17 bases in between. The CDR3 nucleotides read TGTGCCAGCTCTACCCGGGTAGGCGGCACTGAAGCTTTCTTT. Protein: CASSTRVGGTEAFF.

The chain carries TRBV5-5 and TRBJ2-7; D gene ambiguous. Germline CDR1 reads SGHKS; CDR2 reads YYEKEE (reference sequence). This CDR3 is 15 amino acids long. With 4 bases removed from V and 7 bases from J, the gap between germline ends came to 21 bases. The CDR3 protein is CASSGGAALIGEQYV. In DNA form, the CDR3 reads TGTGCCAGCAGCGGTGGCGCGGCCCTTATAGGGGAGCAGTACGTC.

This clonotype appeared a few times. This sequence joins TRBV7-9 and TRBJ2-5, with 9 bases aligning to TRBD1. CDR3 length: 14 amino acids. CDR1 SEHNR and CDR2 FQNEAQ come from the germline V gene (reference sequence). V lost 4 bases, J lost 5 bases, and 5 bases stayed unmatched. The DNA of the CDR3 is TGTGCCAGCAGCTCCCGGGACAGGGCCGAGACCCAGTACTTC. It codes for CASSSRDRAETQYF.